One TCR beta chain is described in this entry. These data belong to a study of blood T cell repertoires in COVID-19. Per the authors' pipeline: From reference gene primer amplification, estimates of nucleated cell counts were derived. Generated by immunoSEQ multiplex PCR, the TCRdb table keeps only in-frame clones and is missing some. V and J calls and clone size are given by that table; D and trimming were obtained from the DNA. The sample has around 140,000 clones; about four fifths are singletons. The CDR3 sequence is 14 residues long. Per the germline V gene, CDR1 is SNHLY and CDR2 is FYNNEI. Trimming cost V 6 bases and J 0 bases, with 9 bases left between them.

The receptor's source is a human donor in a cohort sampled during active COVID-19. V and J are TRBV2 and TRBJ1-5, with a tentative D call TRBD1 (5 bases). Sequencing was performed on peripheral blood. As DNA, the CDR3 is TGTGCCAGCAGAGAGGGACTTAGCAATCAGCCCCAGCATTTT. Residues: CASREGLSNQPQHF.